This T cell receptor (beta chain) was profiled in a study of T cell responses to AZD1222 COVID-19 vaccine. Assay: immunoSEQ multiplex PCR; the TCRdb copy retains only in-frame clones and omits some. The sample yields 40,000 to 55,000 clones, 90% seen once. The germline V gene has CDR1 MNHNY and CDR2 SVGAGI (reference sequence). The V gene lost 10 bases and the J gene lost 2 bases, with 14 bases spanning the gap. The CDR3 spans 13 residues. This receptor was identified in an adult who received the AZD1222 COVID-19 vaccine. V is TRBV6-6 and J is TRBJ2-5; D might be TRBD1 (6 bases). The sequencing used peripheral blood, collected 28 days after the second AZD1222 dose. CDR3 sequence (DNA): TGTGCCACCAGGCCGGGACAACAAGAGACCCAGTACTTC. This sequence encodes CATRPGQQETQYF.